A single sample gave rise to the 26 T cell receptor beta chains below, sequenced in a study of Graves' ophthalmopathy and Graves' hyperthyroidism. The TCR beta CDR3 regions underwent amplification from RNA transcripts. HTBI primers were employed in first-round RT-PCR, then a second-round multiplex PCR followed. TCRdb ran MiXCR on the multiplex PCR reads and lists one entry per CDR3 protein. The sample holds more than 1,000,000 distinct CDR3 sequences, around a third seen once. Input material: peripheral blood or thyroid tissue (not recorded which). These receptors were collected from an adult man with Graves' hyperthyroidism.

This clonotype was detected only a few times. This sequence joins TRBV29-1 and TRBJ2-3; 13 positions agree with TRBD2. The germline gives CDR1 SQVTM, CDR2 ANQGSEA. V was pared by 3 bases and J by 5 bases, with 5 bases of the junction left unmatched. The CDR3 has 15 amino acids. The CDR3 DNA is TGCAGCGTTGATGGGACTAGCGGGGAGCGAGATACGCAGTATTTT. Translating gives CSVDGTSGERDTQYF.

The chain links TRBV10-3 to TRBJ2-2; D is unclear. The CDR3 spans 14 residues. CDR1 is ENHRY and CDR2 is SYGVKD in the germline V gene. The V end was cut by 4 bases, the J end by 0 bases, with 6 bases between. CDR3 sequence (DNA): TGTGCCATCAGTGCGGTCCCGAACACCGGGGAGCTGTTTTTT. It specifies CAISAVPNTGELFF.

About this clonotype itself: Since the CDR3 does not end with the conserved phenylalanine or tryptophan, this likely comes from a read error. Because the CDR3's place on the DNA is in doubt, the DNA is left out and the CDR3 is given as listed by TCRdb. The CDR3 spells CASSLGRQV. This sequence joins TRBV7-8 and TRBJ1-3. The V gene's germline CDR1 is SGHVS and CDR2 FQNEAQ. Ends included, the CDR3 has 9 residues.

CDR3: CASSFRGLATNEKLFF. The CDR3 nucleotides read TGTGCCAGCAGCTTCCGGGGTTTGGCAACTAATGAAAAACTGTTTTTT. This rearrangement joins TRBV5-5 to TRBJ1-4; D gene ambiguous. Deletions cut 2 bases from V and 0 bases from J, with 11 bases between. Per germline, CDR1 SGHKS and CDR2 YYEKEE (reference sequence). There are 16 residues in the CDR3.

This clonotype came up many times. The rearrangement uses TRBV10-3 and TRBJ2-2, with a tentative D call TRBD2 (6 bases). Per the germline V gene, CDR1 is ENHRY and CDR2 is SYGVKD. Trimming took 2 bases from V and 6 from J, leaving 13 bases between them. CDR3 length: 15 residues. CDR3 protein: CAISEQEDYAGELFF. The DNA for the CDR3 is TGTGCCATCAGTGAGCAGGAGGACTACGCCGGGGAGCTGTTTTTT.

This clonotype occurred once. J is TRBJ1-5 and V is TRBV15; 8 bases are shared with TRBD1. V lost 3 bases, J lost 9 bases, and 10 bases stayed unmatched. Germline V gene lookup returns CDR1 LNHNV and CDR2 YYDKDF (reference sequence). CDR3 size: 15 residues. The CDR3 protein is CATSSTAGQDRPQHF. In nucleotides, the CDR3 is TGTGCCACCAGCAGCACCGCGGGACAGGATCGGCCCCAGCATTTT.

At least ten counts were recorded for this clonotype. The germline gene is not matched at one end of the junction; a read error may be the cause. The chain is built from TRBV28 and TRBJ2-2; unclear D gene. The CDR3 extends over 12 amino acids. The germline gives CDR1 MDHEN, CDR2 SYDVKM. CDR3 sequence reads: CASIGGTGELFF. CDR3 coding DNA: TGTGCGAGCATCGGTGGAACCGGGGAGCTGTTTTTT.

The count of this clonotype is one. The chain employs TRBV29-1 and TRBJ1-4; D gene ambiguous. Trimming shortened V by 3 bases and J by 0 bases, and 8 bases separated the two germline ends. Germline assignment: CDR1 SQVTM and CDR2 ANQGSEA. The CDR3 contains 14 residues. As DNA, the CDR3 is TGCAGCGTTGATTCTGGGGCAACTAATGAAAAACTGTTTTTT. As protein: CSVDSGATNEKLFF.

This chain connects TRBV19 to TRBJ1-5; a possible D gene is TRBD1 (6 bases). In germline, CDR1 is LNHDA, CDR2 SQIVND (reference sequence). The V and J ends lost 3 bases and 4 bases respectively, with 16 bases between them. The CDR3 contains 16 residues. The CDR3 DNA is TGTGCCAGTAGTATTGGAGGGCAGGGGAGGAATCAGCCCCAGCATTTT. Translating gives CASSIGGQGRNQPQHF.

This clonotype was counted many times. The chain has TRBV7-9 and TRBJ2-2; no reliable D call. The CDR3 spans 15 residues. Trimming took off 5 bases at V and 7 bases at J, with 17 bases between the two ends. Germline V gene sequence: CDR1 SEHNR, CDR2 FQNEAQ (reference sequence). The CDR3 is CASSPPRPNDGELFF. The CDR3 coding sequence is TGTGCCAGCAGCCCACCGAGGCCAAATGACGGGGAGCTGTTTTTT.

This clonotype was counted between two and nine times. The rearrangement links TRBV7-9 to TRBJ2-2; TRBD1 matches at 12 bases. Germline V CDR1 and CDR2: SEHNR, FQNEAQ (reference sequence). This CDR3 spans 15 amino acids. Trimming at V came to 3 bases and at J to 8 bases, leaving 4 bases not matched to a gene. This CDR3 reads CASSFGTGGWGELFF. The DNA of the CDR3 is TGTGCCAGCAGCTTCGGGACAGGGGGCTGGGGGGAGCTGTTTTTT.

In this sample, this clonotype turned up many times. V usage is TRBV14 and J usage is TRBJ1-1, with D uncertain. CDR3 length equals 14 residues. Germline assignment: CDR1 SGHDN and CDR2 FVKESK. V was clipped by 3 bases and J by 4 bases, with 12 bases between them. The CDR3 here is CASSHGGRGTEAFF. CDR3 DNA: TGTGCCAGCAGCCACGGAGGGCGCGGCACTGAAGCTTTCTTT.

J is TRBJ2-7 and V is TRBV4-3; maybe TRBD1 (5 bases). V was clipped by 0 bases and J by 4 bases, with 13 bases between them. Germline V lookup: CDR1 LGHNA, CDR2 YSLEER. CDR3 length: 15 residues. CDR3 nucleotides: TGCGCCAGCAGCCAAGACCCCCGCCAGGGATACGAGCAGTACTTC. It is translated as CASSQDPRQGYEQYF.

In this sample, this clonotype turned up a few times. The CDR3 here is CASSQGLKRNTEAFF. The CDR3 DNA reads TGCGCCAGCAGCCAAGGACTGAAAAGGAACACTGAAGCTTTCTTT. The rearrangement joins TRBV4-3 to TRBJ1-1; D is ambiguous. In germline, CDR1 is LGHNA, CDR2 YSLEER. The CDR3 runs to 15 residues. The V gene lost 1 base and the J gene lost 1 base, with 10 bases spanning the gap.

The gene calls are TRBV12-3 or TRBV12-4 and TRBJ1-6; D remains unclear. The CDR3 is 14 residues long. V dropped 3 bases and J dropped 10 bases, with 13 bases sitting between them. The CDR3 DNA sequence: TGTGCCAGCAGTTTGACTAGCGGGTACTCACCCCTCCACTTT. This sequence encodes CASSLTSGYSPLHF.

This clonotype was recorded many times. This sequence joins TRBV7-9 and TRBJ1-1; D remains unclear. V lost 3 bases and J 0 bases, leaving 5 bases between the germline ends. From germline, CDR1 is SEHNR and CDR2 FQNEAQ (reference sequence). The CDR3 is 13 amino acids. The CDR3 DNA reads TGTGCCAGCAGCTTTAGTGTGAACACTGAAGCTTTCTTT. Translated, it gives CASSFSVNTEAFF.

On this clonotype itself: The CDR3 carries no conserved terminal phenylalanine or tryptophan, so it likely arises from a read error. The DNA is omitted, as the CDR3 cannot be located on it reliably, and the CDR3 follows TCRdb's listing. V and J are TRBV20-1 and TRBJ2-5; TRBD1, as called in the table, went unchecked against the DNA. The V gene's germline CDR1 is DFQATT and CDR2 SNEGSKA (reference sequence). The CDR3 has 13 amino acids, counting both end residues. CDR3 loop: CSARVDSQETQAH.

This clonotype was seen ten or more times. The chain couples TRBV2 to TRBJ2-7, with 7 positions matching TRBD1. The germline V gene has CDR1 SNHLY and CDR2 FYNNEI. The length of the CDR3 is 15 residues. Trimming at V came to 6 bases and at J to 3 bases, leaving 11 bases not matched to a gene. CDR3 loop: CASSDWIQGNYEQYF. DNA for the CDR3: TGTGCCAGCAGCGACTGGATACAGGGGAACTACGAGCAGTACTTC.

The chain carries TRBV14 and TRBJ1-2; no reliable D call. The CDR3 is 14 residues long. Trimming took 8 bases from V and 8 from J, leaving 21 bases between them. CDR1 SGHDN and CDR2 FVKESK come from the germline V gene. CDR3: CASSPPVSGKGYTF. The DNA of the CDR3 is TGTGCCAGCTCACCACCCGTTAGTGGAAAGGGCTACACCTTC.

This clonotype was observed a few times. This chain connects TRBV7-8 to TRBJ2-5, with D possibly being TRBD1 or TRBD2 (6 bases each). Deletions cut 5 bases from V and 2 bases from J, with 18 bases between. There are 16 residues in the CDR3. The V gene's germline CDR1 is SGHVS and CDR2 FQNEAQ. The CDR3 coding sequence is TGTGCCAGCAGCCTCAGGAGGGACATTCTTCAAGAGACCCAGTACTTC. Translation gives CASSLRRDILQETQYF.

The gene calls are TRBV6-2 or TRBV6-3 and TRBJ2-2, with D hard to call. This CDR3 has 13 amino acids. V was trimmed by 1 base and J by 8 bases, leaving 8 bases between them. Germline assignment: CDR1 MNHEY and CDR2 SVGEGT. CDR3: CASSYFIPGELFF. CDR3 nucleotide sequence: TGTGCCAGCAGTTACTTTATCCCGGGGGAGCTGTTTTTT.

This clonotype was observed at least ten times. DNA for the CDR3: TGTGCCAGTAGTGGCTCGGACAGGGGCCGGCCCTACGAGCAGTACTTC. It encodes CASSGSDRGRPYEQYF. The V call is TRBV19, the J call TRBJ2-7, with TRBD1 matching 9 bases. The CDR3 sequence is 16 residues long. Trimming took 5 bases from V and 2 from J; bases not matched to a gene: 10. CDR1 is LNHDA, CDR2 SQIVND, per germline (reference sequence).

A note on this clonotype: A single base separates this from a much larger clone, so it may be a read error. CDR3 in amino acids: CASKFQQQYF. Here the CDR3 DNA reads TGTGCCAGCAAGTTCCAGCAGCAGTACTTC. The chain combines TRBV2 with TRBJ2-7; D not resolved. Trimming removed 7 bases at V and 8 bases at J, with 9 bases between. The CDR3 length is 10 residues. Germline CDR1 and CDR2: SNHLY and FYNNEI.

This clonotype was counted only a few times. This sequence joins TRBV7-2 and TRBJ1-5; no reliable D call. Germline V gives CDR1 SGHTA, CDR2 FQGNSA. Trimming shortened V by 5 bases and J by 4 bases, and 12 bases separated the two germline ends. This CDR3 comprises 14 residues. The CDR3 DNA reads as TGTGCCAGCAGCCAAGGACTGATGAATCAGCCCCAGCATTTT. Translation: CASSQGLMNQPQHF.

In this sample, this clonotype turned up a few times. The chain carries TRBV7-7 and TRBJ2-5, with 12 bases lining up with TRBD2. Germline loops: CDR1 SSHAT, CDR2 FNYEAQ (reference sequence). This CDR3 is built from 16 residues. J was trimmed by 2 bases and V by 5 bases; bases with no gene match: 6. The CDR3, as DNA: TGTGCCAGCAGCCCCCGGACTAGCGGGACTCAAGAGACCCAGTACTTC. Translating gives CASSPRTSGTQETQYF.

The table lists this clonotype with a count of one. The gene calls are TRBV19 and TRBJ2-3; D is undetermined. CDR1 and CDR2 (germline): LNHDA, SQIVND (reference sequence). Trimming removed 3 bases at V and 0 bases at J, with 7 bases between. This CDR3 spans 14 amino acids. The CDR3 region has the DNA TGTGCCAGTAGTATCGGACGGAGCACAGATACGCAGTATTTT. Protein: CASSIGRSTDTQYF.